The 14 T cell receptor beta chains in this list originate from one sample, sequenced in a study of blood T cell repertoires in COVID-19. Produced via immunoSEQ multiplex PCR; TCRdb's table is partial and in-frame only. This table holds approximately 100,000 clones, roughly nine tenths found once. Sequencing was performed on peripheral blood. The source of these receptors is a human donor in a cohort sampled during active COVID-19.

This clone was observed once. The chain links TRBV12-3 or TRBV12-4 to TRBJ2-1; D remains unclear. Trimming stripped 5 bases from V and 8 bases from J, with 4 bases between. The CDR3 runs to 10 residues. CDR3 nucleotides: TGTGCCAGCAGTCTGTATGAGCAGTTCTTC. Amino acid sequence: CASSLYEQFF.

The V gene is TRBV5-1, the J gene TRBJ2-2; 8 nucleotides line up with TRBD2. The germline V gene has CDR1 SGHRS and CDR2 YFSETQ. The CDR3 length is 16 residues. The ends lost 4 bases at V and 5 bases at J; junction bases unmatched: 10. This chain's CDR3 is CASSLTGTRNTGELFF. The DNA for the CDR3 is TGCGCCAGCAGCCTCACCGGGACTAGAAATACCGGGGAGCTGTTTTTT.

The chain has TRBV11-3 and TRBJ2-1, with D possibly being TRBD2 (5 bases). Trimming left V 4 bases short and J 3 bases short, with 10 bases between. Germline CDR1 and CDR2: SGHNT and YENEEA. The CDR3 contains 14 residues. Here the CDR3 reads CASSSAGNYNEQFF. CDR3 DNA: TGTGCCAGCAGCTCGGCCGGGAACTACAATGAGCAGTTCTTC.

This clone was seen a single time. V is TRBV28 and J is TRBJ2-7, with TRBD2 matching 7 bases. The CDR3 covers 14 residues. The ends lost 5 bases at V and 3 bases at J; junction bases unmatched: 7. Germline assignment: CDR1 MDHEN and CDR2 SYDVKM. The CDR3 loop reads CASSKQRGLYEQYF. CDR3 in DNA: TGTGCCAGCAGTAAACAGCGGGGACTCTACGAGCAGTACTTC.

CDR3 sequence (DNA): TGTGCCAGCAGCCAAGCCGGGGGGAGGGCCTCCTACGAGCAGTACTTC. Translating gives CASSQAGGRASYEQYF. This rearrangement joins TRBV3-1 (or the pseudogene TRBV3-2) to TRBJ2-7; 7 bases agree with TRBD2. The junction had 6 bases not matched to a gene; V was cut back by 1 base and J by 0 bases. The CDR3 consists of 16 residues. Per the germline V gene, CDR1 is LGHDT and CDR2 is YNNKEL (reference sequence).

V is TRBV6-5 and J is TRBJ2-3, with D possibly being TRBD2 (5 bases). This CDR3 comprises 16 residues. Per the germline V gene, CDR1 is MNHEY and CDR2 is SVGAGI. V lost 0 bases, J lost 0 bases, and 10 bases lay in between. For the CDR3, the DNA is TGTGCCAGCAGTTACTCCTGGTCGGGAAGCACAGATACGCAGTATTTT. Protein: CASSYSWSGSTDTQYF.

The chain is built from TRBV13 and TRBJ2-4, with D hard to call. Trimming pared 4 bases from V and 0 bases from J, leaving 16 bases between. The CDR3 totals 17 residues. Germline lookup yields CDR1 PRHDT and CDR2 FYEKMQ (reference sequence). In DNA form, the CDR3 reads TGTGCCAGCAGCTATCCGACTGACGGCCTAGCCAAAAACATTCAGTACTTC. Protein product: CASSYPTDGLAKNIQYF.

The chain combines TRBV7-9 with TRBJ2-7, with D tentatively TRBD1 (5 bases). The CDR3 has 17 amino acids. V was shortened by 5 bases and J by 0 bases, with 20 bases between the two germline ends. Germline V CDR1 and CDR2: SEHNR, FQNEAQ (reference sequence). The CDR3 coding sequence is TGTGCCAGCAGCCCCCCTTTGAAGGGGCGGAACTCCTACGAGCAGTACTTC. Amino acid sequence: CASSPPLKGRNSYEQYF.

This clone was detected many times. The chain uses TRBV7-3 and TRBJ2-7, with 7 nucleotides matching TRBD1. Germline values: CDR1 SGHTA, CDR2 FQGTGA. With V trimmed by 5 bases and J by 0 bases, 4 bases remained unmatched. The CDR3 runs 14 residues. In DNA, the CDR3 is TGTGCCAGCAGCGTACAGGGGAGCTCCTACGAGCAGTACTTC. It is translated as CASSVQGSSYEQYF.

The chain is built from TRBV15 and TRBJ1-2; D possibly corresponds to TRBD1 (5 bases). Trimming stripped 1 base from V and 6 bases from J, with 9 bases between. Germline assignment: CDR1 LNHNV and CDR2 YYDKDF (reference sequence). The CDR3 length is 13 residues. The CDR3 nucleotides read TGTGCCACCAGCAGAGGTGCGGGGGATGGCTACACCTTC. It encodes CATSRGAGDGYTF. Together with reference TRBV15 and TRBJ1-2, the CDR3 gives the full variable domain: DAMVIQNPRYQVTQFGKPVTLSCSQTLNHNVMYWYQQKSSQAPKLLFHYYDKDFNNEADTPDNFQSRRPNTSFCFLDIRSPGLGDTAMYLCATSRGAGDGYTFGSGTRLTVV.

This sequence joins TRBV4-2 and TRBJ2-5, with a possible D match to TRBD2 (5 bases). V lost 4 bases and J 6 bases, leaving 18 bases between the germline ends. Germline V gene sequence: CDR1 LGHNA, CDR2 YNFKEQ. The CDR3 spans 15 residues. The CDR3 reads CASSRNLRGEKTQYF. The CDR3 nucleotides are TGTGCCAGCAGCCGCAATCTCCGGGGAGAAAAGACCCAGTACTTC.

V gene TRBV2 combines with J gene TRBJ2-5, with TRBD2 identical over 8 bases. Per germline, CDR1 SNHLY and CDR2 FYNNEI. There are 15 residues in the CDR3. Trimming cost V 4 bases and J 5 bases; bases outside gene matches: 9. For the CDR3, the DNA is TGTGCCAGCAGTGGGTTCCGGGGGGGCCAGGAGACCCAGTACTTC. Encoded protein: CASSGFRGGQETQYF.

This clone was seen many times. The chain has TRBV19 and TRBJ2-7; 7 nucleotides align to TRBD1. V lost 4 bases, J lost 5 bases, and 8 bases stayed unmatched. Germline CDR1 is LNHDA and CDR2 is SQIVND (reference sequence). CDR3 length: 14 residues. The CDR3 nucleotides read TGTGCCAGTAGTACAGGGACAGAGTCTAACGAGCAGTACTTC. This sequence encodes CASSTGTESNEQYF.

This clone has only a few counts. The chain is built from TRBV6-1 and TRBJ1-5; D remains unclear. This CDR3 is 15 amino acids long. Between the trimmed V and J ends, which lost 0 bases and 0 bases, there was a span of 6 bases. CDR1 MNHNS and CDR2 SASEGT come from the germline V gene. The CDR3: CASSEAAPSNQPQHF. CDR3 DNA: TGTGCCAGCAGTGAAGCAGCGCCTAGCAATCAGCCCCAGCATTTT.